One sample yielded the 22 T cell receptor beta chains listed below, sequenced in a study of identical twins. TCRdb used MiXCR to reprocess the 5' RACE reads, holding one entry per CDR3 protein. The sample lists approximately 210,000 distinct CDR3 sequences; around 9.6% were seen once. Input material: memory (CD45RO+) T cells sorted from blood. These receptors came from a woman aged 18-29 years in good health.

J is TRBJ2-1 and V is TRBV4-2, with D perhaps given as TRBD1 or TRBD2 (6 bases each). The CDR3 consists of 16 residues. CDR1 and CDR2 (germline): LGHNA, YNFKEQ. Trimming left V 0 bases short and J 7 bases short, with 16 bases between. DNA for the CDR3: TGTGCCAGCAGCCAAGATCCCCACGGGGGCCCTAATGAGCAGTTCTTC. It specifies CASSQDPHGGPNEQFF.

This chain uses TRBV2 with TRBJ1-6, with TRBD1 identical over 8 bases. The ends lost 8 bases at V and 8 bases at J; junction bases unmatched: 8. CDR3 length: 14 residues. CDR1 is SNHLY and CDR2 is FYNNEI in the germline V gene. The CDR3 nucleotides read TGTGCCAGCGGAGACAGGGGTTTCTATTCACCCCTCCACTTT. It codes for CASGDRGFYSPLHF.

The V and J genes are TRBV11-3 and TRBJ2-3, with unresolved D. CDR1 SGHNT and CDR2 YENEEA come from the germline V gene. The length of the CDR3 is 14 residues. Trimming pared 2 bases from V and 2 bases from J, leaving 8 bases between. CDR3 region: CASSLPGVTDTQYF. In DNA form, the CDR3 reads TGTGCCAGCAGCTTACCGGGCGTCACAGATACGCAGTATTTT. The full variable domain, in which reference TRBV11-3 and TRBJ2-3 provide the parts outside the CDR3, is EAGVVQSPRYKIIEKKQPVAFWCNPISGHNTLYWYLQNLGQGPELLIRYENEEAVDDSQLPKDRFSAERLKGVDSTLKIQPAELGDSAVYLCASSLPGVTDTQYFGPGTRLTVL.

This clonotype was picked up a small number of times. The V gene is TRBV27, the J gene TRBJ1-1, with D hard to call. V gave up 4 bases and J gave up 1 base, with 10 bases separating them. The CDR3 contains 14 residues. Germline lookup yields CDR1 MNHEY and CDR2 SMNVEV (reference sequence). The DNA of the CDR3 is TGTGCCAGCAGTTCCTACGGTCCGAACACTGAAGCTTTCTTT. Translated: CASSSYGPNTEAFF.

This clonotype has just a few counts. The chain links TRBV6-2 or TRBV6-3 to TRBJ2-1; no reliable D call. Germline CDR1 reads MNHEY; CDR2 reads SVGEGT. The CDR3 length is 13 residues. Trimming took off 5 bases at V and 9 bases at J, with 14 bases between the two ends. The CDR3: CASSPNSNTEQFF. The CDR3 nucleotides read TGTGCCAGCAGTCCTAATAGCAATACTGAGCAGTTCTTC.

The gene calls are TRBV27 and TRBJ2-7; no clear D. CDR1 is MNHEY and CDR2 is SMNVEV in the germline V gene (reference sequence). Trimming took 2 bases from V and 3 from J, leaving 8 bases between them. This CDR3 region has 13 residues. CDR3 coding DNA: TGTGCCAGCAGTTTAGGCGGCCACTACGAGCAGTACTTC. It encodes CASSLGGHYEQYF.

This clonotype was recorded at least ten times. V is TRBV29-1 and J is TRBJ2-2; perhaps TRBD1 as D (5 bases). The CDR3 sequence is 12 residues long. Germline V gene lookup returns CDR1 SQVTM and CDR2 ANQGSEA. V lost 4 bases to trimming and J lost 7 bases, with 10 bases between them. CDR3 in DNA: TGCAGCGTTGCAGGGTTAGACGGGGAGCTGTTTTTT. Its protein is CSVAGLDGELFF.

The chain's CDR3 is CASRDARGPYEQYF. The CDR3 nucleotides read TGTGCCAGCAGGGACGCCAGGGGACCCTACGAGCAGTACTTC. This chain links TRBV2 with TRBJ2-7; a possible D gene is TRBD1 (6 bases). Looked up from germline, CDR1 is SNHLY and CDR2 is FYNNEI. V was cut by 6 bases and J by 2 bases, with 14 bases left in between. The CDR3 loop spans 14 amino acids.

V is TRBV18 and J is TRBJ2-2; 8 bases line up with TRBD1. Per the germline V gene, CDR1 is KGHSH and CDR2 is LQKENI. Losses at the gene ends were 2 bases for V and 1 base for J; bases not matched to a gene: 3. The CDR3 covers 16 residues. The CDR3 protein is CASSPTGTGNTGELFF. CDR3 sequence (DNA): TGTGCCAGCTCACCAACAGGGACAGGGAACACCGGGGAGCTGTTTTTT.

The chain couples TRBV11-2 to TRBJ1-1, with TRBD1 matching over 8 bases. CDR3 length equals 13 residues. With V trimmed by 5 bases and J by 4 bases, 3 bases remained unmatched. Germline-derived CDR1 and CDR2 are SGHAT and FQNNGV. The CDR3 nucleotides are TGTGCCAGCAGCGCAGACAGGGGCACTGAAGCTTTCTTT. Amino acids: CASSADRGTEAFF.

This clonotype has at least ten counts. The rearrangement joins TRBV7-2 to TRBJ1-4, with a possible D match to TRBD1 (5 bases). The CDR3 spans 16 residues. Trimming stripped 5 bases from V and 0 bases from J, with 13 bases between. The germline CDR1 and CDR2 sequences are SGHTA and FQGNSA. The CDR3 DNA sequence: TGTGCCAGCAGCCGACAGCCTAGTGCAACTAATGAAAAACTGTTTTTT. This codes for CASSRQPSATNEKLFF.

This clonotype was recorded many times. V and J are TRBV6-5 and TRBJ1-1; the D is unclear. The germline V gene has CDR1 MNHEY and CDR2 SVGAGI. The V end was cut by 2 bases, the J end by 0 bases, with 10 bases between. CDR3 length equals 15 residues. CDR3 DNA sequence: TGTGCCAGCAGTTACGACGCCCGTATGAACACTGAAGCTTTCTTT. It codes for CASSYDARMNTEAFF.

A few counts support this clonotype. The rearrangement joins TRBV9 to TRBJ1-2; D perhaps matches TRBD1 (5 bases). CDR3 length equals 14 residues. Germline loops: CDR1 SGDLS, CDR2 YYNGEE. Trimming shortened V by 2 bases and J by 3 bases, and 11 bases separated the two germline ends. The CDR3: CASSVRQNDYGYTF. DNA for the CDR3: TGTGCCAGCAGCGTCCGACAGAACGACTATGGCTACACCTTC. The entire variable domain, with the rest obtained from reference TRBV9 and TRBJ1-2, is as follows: DSGVTQTPKHLITATGQRVTLRCSPRSGDLSVYWYQQSLDQGLQFLIQYYNGEERAKGNILERFSAQQFPDLHSELNLSSLELGDSALYFCASSVRQNDYGYTFGSGTRLTVV.

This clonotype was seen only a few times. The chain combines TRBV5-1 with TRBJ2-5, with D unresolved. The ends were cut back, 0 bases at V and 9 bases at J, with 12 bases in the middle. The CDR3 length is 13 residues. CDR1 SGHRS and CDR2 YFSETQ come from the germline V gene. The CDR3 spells CASSLVGQPAQYF. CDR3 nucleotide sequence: TGCGCCAGCAGCTTGGTTGGCCAGCCGGCCCAGTACTTC.

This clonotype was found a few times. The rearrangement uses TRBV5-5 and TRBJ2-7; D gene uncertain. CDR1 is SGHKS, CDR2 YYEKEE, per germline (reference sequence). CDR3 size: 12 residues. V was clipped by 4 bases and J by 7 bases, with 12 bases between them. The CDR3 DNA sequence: TGTGCCAGCAGCCTGAGGTACGAGGAGCAGTACTTC. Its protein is CASSLRYEEQYF. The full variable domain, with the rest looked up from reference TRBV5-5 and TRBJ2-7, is DAGVTQSPTHLIKTRGQQVTLRCSPISGHKSVSWYQQVLGQGPQFIFQYYEKEERGRGNFPDRFSARQFPNYSSELNVNALLLGDSALYLCASSLRYEEQYFGPGTRLTVT.

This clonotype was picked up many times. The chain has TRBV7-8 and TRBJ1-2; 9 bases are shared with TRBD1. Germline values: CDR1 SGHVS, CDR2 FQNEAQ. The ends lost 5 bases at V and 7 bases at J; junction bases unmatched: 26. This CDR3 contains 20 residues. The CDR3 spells CASSPRYIGTGSIRFGGYTF. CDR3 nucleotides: TGTGCCAGCAGCCCGAGGTATATCGGGACAGGGTCGATACGATTTGGTGGCTACACCTTC.

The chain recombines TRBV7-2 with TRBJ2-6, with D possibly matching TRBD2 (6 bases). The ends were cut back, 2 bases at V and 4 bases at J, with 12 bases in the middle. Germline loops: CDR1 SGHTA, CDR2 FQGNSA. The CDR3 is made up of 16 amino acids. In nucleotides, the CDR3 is TGTGCCAGCAGCTTAATCGGCGGGATGGGGGCCAACGTCCTGACTTTC. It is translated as CASSLIGGMGANVLTF. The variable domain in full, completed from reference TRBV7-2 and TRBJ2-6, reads GAGVSQSPSNKVTEKGKDVELRCDPISGHTALYWYRQSLGQGLEFLIYFQGNSAPDKSGLPSDRFSAERTGGSVSTLTIQRTQQEDSAVYLCASSLIGGMGANVLTFGAGSRLTVL.

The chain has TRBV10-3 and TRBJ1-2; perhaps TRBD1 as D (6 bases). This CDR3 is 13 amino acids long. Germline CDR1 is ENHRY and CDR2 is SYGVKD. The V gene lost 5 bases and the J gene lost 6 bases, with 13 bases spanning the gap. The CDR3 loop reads CAISKDRPNGYTF. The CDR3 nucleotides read TGTGCCATCAGTAAGGACAGACCTAATGGCTACACCTTC.

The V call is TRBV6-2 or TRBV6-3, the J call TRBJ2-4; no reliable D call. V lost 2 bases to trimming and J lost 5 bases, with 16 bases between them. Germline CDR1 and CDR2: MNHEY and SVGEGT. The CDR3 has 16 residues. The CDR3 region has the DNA TGTGCCAGCAGTTACCCGACCCGCGTTAACCAAAACATTCAGTACTTC. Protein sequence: CASSYPTRVNQNIQYF.

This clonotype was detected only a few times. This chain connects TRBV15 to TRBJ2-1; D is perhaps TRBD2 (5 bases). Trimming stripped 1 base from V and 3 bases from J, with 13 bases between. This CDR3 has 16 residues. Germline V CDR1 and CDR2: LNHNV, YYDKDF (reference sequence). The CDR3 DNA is TGTGCCACCAGCAGAGGGAGGTGGGAATTCTACAATGAGCAGTTCTTC. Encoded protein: CATSRGRWEFYNEQFF.

In DNA, the CDR3 is TGTGCCAGCAGCTCCTCTGTGACTGCCAATGAGCAGTTCTTC. Encoded protein: CASSSSVTANEQFF. The rearrangement uses TRBV9 and TRBJ2-1; the D is unclear. Germline V gives CDR1 SGDLS, CDR2 YYNGEE. This CDR3 has 14 residues. V dropped 4 bases and J dropped 6 bases, with 14 bases sitting between them.

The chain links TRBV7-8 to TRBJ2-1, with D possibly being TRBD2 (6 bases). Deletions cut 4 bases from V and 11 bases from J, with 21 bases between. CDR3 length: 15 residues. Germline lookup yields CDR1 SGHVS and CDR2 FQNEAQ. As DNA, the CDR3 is TGTGCCAGCAGCTCACCCGGGACTTCAACCATCCAGCAGTTCTTC. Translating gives CASSSPGTSTIQQFF.